This entry features one TCR beta chain sequence. What it binds is not known. One end of the junction is discordant with germline, which a read error may explain. 5'RACE with constant-segment primers yielded barcoded, UMI-tagged TCR alpha and TCR beta cDNA libraries. TCRdb passed the 5' RACE reads through MiXCR, listing each CDR3 protein once. This sample has approximately 260,000 distinct CDR3 sequences, with about a sixth found just once. The data originate from a study of T-cell memory formation after mild COVID-19. Study-level results: Most CD4+ clones that shrank were in CM and EM, while CD8+ ones turned up in EMRA.

The CDR3 sequence is 15 residues long. Germline V gives CDR1 SNHLY, CDR2 FYNNEI. The rearrangement uses TRBV2 and TRBJ2-3, with TRBD1 as a possible D gene (6 bases). Sequencing was carried out using PBMCs or a T cell subset sorted from them (not recorded which). This clonotype originated in a young man who had mild COVID-19 (a few samples of this study predate the infection). Cell type and time point are not known. This CDR3 is CASSEGGHSTNTQYF. CDR3 nucleotides: TGTGCCAGCAGTGAAGGGGGACATTCCACAAATACGCAGTATTTT.